This T cell receptor beta chain is from a study of regulatory T cells in long-lasting Graves disease. Overall study: Disease was considered persistent Graves' disease after over 5 years of antithyroid drugs (with positive TSH receptor antibodies). General observations from the study: Persistent Graves' patients showed less TCR diversity than newly diagnosed ones. Among persistent patients, a larger number of public clonotypes were shared (about 2,700) than among newly diagnosed patients (about 1,000). Rather than thyroid tissue, only peripheral blood underwent study.

Time point denoted: persistent/refractory GD, antithyroid drugs over 5 years with positive TRAb. PBMC-extracted RNA yielded the TCR library. Between the trimmed V and J ends, which lost 4 bases and 3 bases, there was a span of 9 bases. Germline-derived CDR1 and CDR2 are MNHEY and SVGAGI. This CDR3 spans 13 amino acids. With iRepertoire HTBI primers and Arm-PCR of CDR3 regions, TCR beta libraries were built. One entry per CDR3 protein, called by TCRdb with MiXCR from the multiplex PCR reads. The table lists a few hundred thousand distinct CDR3 sequences, 23% of them singletons. Only a few counts were recorded for this clonotype. What it recognizes is unknown.

The chain employs TRBV6-5 and TRBJ1-2; D remains ambiguous. The sequenced sample was peripheral blood mononuclear cells (PBMCs), obtained when the disease was refractory, from a patient treated with antithyroid drugs. The clonotype comes from a woman aged 40 to 50 with Graves disease. Here the CDR3 DNA reads TGTGCCAGCAGTTTCCCGAGCCACTATGGCTACACCTTC. Protein: CASSFPSHYGYTF.